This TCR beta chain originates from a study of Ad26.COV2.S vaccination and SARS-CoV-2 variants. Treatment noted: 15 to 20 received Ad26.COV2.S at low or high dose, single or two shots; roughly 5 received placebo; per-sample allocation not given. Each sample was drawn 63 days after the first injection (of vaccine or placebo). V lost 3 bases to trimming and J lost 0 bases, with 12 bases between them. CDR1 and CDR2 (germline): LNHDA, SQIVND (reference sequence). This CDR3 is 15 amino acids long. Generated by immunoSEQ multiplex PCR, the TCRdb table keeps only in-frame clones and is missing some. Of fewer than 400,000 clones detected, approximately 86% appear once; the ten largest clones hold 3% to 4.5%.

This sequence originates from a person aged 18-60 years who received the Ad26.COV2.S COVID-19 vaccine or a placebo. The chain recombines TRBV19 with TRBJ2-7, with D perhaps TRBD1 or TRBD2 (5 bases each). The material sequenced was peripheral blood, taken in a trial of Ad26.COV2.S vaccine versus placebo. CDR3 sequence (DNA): TGTGCCAGTAGTATGACCGAGGGGCTCTCCTACGAGCAGTACTTC. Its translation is CASSMTEGLSYEQYF. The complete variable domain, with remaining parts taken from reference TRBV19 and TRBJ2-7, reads DGGITQSPKYLFRKEGQNVTLSCEQNLNHDAMYWYRQDPGQGLRLIYYSQIVNDFQKGDIAEGYSVSREKKESFPLTVTSAQKNPTAFYLCASSMTEGLSYEQYFGPGTRLTVT.